These 21 T cell receptor beta chains share one sample of origin, sequenced in a study of PD-1 blockade in mismatch repair-deficient tumors (dated by TCRdb to about 2017). The library was obtained by the immunoSEQ multiplex PCR assay. As stored in TCRdb, this immuneACCESS dataset retains in-frame rearrangements with V and J assigned. A fraction of the clones does not appear; measured against another copy, unresolved V genes explain less than half of the discrepancy, and the remainder lacks a known reason. In this sample the table shows just under 65,000 clones, more than 70% of which occur a single time. More than 11% of the sample is taken by the ten largest. The input for sequencing was peripheral blood, taken 52 weeks after starting pembrolizumab. The origin of the receptors is an adult with mismatch repair-deficient cancer.

The chain links TRBV28 to TRBJ2-3; D is possibly TRBD2 (5 bases). Trimming removed 6 bases at V and 0 bases at J, with 13 bases between. This CDR3 comprises 15 residues. Germline V gene lookup returns CDR1 MDHEN and CDR2 SYDVKM. The CDR3 DNA is TGTGCCAGCAGAAGACTACGTCCTAGCACAGATACGCAGTATTTT. It yields the protein CASRRLRPSTDTQYF.

This clone turned up a few times. This chain uses TRBV5-6 with TRBJ1-2, with 8 bases aligning to TRBD1. Germline V lookup: CDR1 SGHDT, CDR2 YYEEEE. The CDR3 has 13 amino acids. V shed 0 bases and J 8 bases; nucleotides not matched to a gene: 3. CDR3 region: CASSLDRGVGYTF. CDR3 nucleotide sequence: TGTGCCAGCAGCTTGGACAGGGGGGTAGGCTACACCTTC. Looking up the rest from reference TRBV5-6 and TRBJ1-2 gives the full variable domain: DAGVTQSPTHLIKTRGQQVTLRCSPKSGHDTVSWYQQALGQGPQFIFQYYEEEERQRGNFPDRFSGHQFPNYSSELNVNALLLGDSALYLCASSLDRGVGYTFGSGTRLTVV.

The chain recombines TRBV28 with TRBJ1-3, with TRBD1 identical over 9 bases. Per germline, CDR1 MDHEN and CDR2 SYDVKM. V dropped 6 bases and J dropped 7; count of bases not matched to a gene: 10. The CDR3 has 15 amino acids. The CDR3: CASSLTTGGRNTIYF. The DNA for the CDR3 is TGTGCCAGCAGCCTAACTACAGGGGGCAGGAACACCATATATTTT.

The V call is TRBV6-6, the J call TRBJ2-7, with 7 bases identical to TRBD1. Trimming took 6 bases from V and 0 from J; bases not matched to a gene: 5. Germline values: CDR1 MNHNY, CDR2 SVGAGI (reference sequence). This CDR3 spans 14 amino acids. The CDR3 loop reads CASRGTDLSYEQYF. The DNA of the CDR3 is TGTGCCAGCAGGGGGACAGACCTCTCCTACGAGCAGTACTTC.

The V call is TRBV6-5, the J call TRBJ2-4; no clear D. CDR1 is MNHEY and CDR2 is SVGAGI in the germline V gene. This CDR3 spans 12 amino acids. Between the trimmed V and J ends, which lost 8 bases and 4 bases, there was a span of 9 bases. The CDR3 coding sequence is TGTGCCAGCGGGCAGCTAAAAAACATTCAGTACTTC. Translating gives CASGQLKNIQYF.

The chain employs TRBV7-2 and TRBJ2-2; the D is unclear. The V end lost 4 bases, the J end lost 6 bases, and 12 bases lay between the germline ends. Germline V gene data show CDR1 as SGHTA and CDR2 as FQGNSA. The CDR3 is 14 amino acids. The CDR3 nucleotides are TGTGCCAGCAGCTCTCTCCTAGGCGCCGGGGAGCTGTTTTTT. Its protein is CASSSLLGAGELFF.

The V call is TRBV12-5, the J call TRBJ2-5, with D perhaps assigned TRBD1 or TRBD2 (5 bases each). The J call could be wrong; TRBJ2-7 is a better fit for the DNA end. Germline V gene lookup returns CDR1 LGHNT and CDR2 FRNRAP. CDR3 length equals 14 residues. CDR3 sequence: CASGPRDGIYEQYF. Here the CDR3 DNA reads TGTGCTAGTGGGCCCCGGGACGGGATCTACGAGCAGTACTTC.

This rearrangement joins TRBV7-2 to TRBJ1-2; D remains ambiguous. Germline V lookup: CDR1 SGHTA, CDR2 FQGNSA. The germline V and J ends were trimmed by 1 base and 8 bases, with 8 bases remaining between them. The CDR3 is 12 residues long. Here the CDR3 reads CASSLGFLGYTF. In nucleotides, the CDR3 is TGTGCCAGCAGCTTAGGCTTTTTGGGCTACACCTTC.

The DNA for the CDR3 is TGCGCCAGCAGCTTGGGCCCCCTAGGAGCTTTAGGCGAGCAGTACTTC. Its translation: CASSLGPLGALGEQYF. V and J are TRBV5-1 and TRBJ2-7; D gene unclear. Trimming cost V 0 bases and J 6 bases, with 19 bases left between them. The CDR3 loop spans 16 amino acids. Germline assignment: CDR1 SGHRS and CDR2 YFSETQ. The whole variable domain, remainder taken from reference TRBV5-1 and TRBJ2-7, is KAGVTQTPRYLIKTRGQQVTLSCSPISGHRSVSWYQQTPGQGLQFLFEYFSETQRNKGNFPGRFSGRQFSNSRSEMNVSTLELGDSALYLCASSLGPLGALGEQYFGPGTRLTVT.

The rearrangement uses TRBV28 and TRBJ2-7; unclear D gene. The CDR3 totals 14 residues. Germline V gives CDR1 MDHEN, CDR2 SYDVKM. V shed 5 bases and J shed 6 bases, with 17 bases lying between them. As DNA, the CDR3 is TGTGCCAGCAGTCCCCTCGGTTTAAATTCCGAGCAGTACTTC. Translating it yields CASSPLGLNSEQYF.

This chain links TRBV10-3 with TRBJ2-7; 7 bases map to TRBD2. Losses at the gene ends were 3 bases for V and 7 bases for J; bases not matched to a gene: 3. The CDR3 contains 12 residues. From germline, CDR1 is ENHRY and CDR2 SYGVKD. In DNA, the CDR3 is TGTGCCATCAGTGACGGGGGGAGGGAGCAGTACTTC. Residues: CAISDGGREQYF.

V gene TRBV25-1 combines with J gene TRBJ2-5; 8 bases are a match to TRBD1. V gave up 1 base and J gave up 4 bases; unmatched junction bases: 8. This CDR3 has 16 residues. Germline V gene lookup returns CDR1 MGHDK and CDR2 SYGVNS. The CDR3 DNA follows: TGTGCCAGCAGTGAATTCCCAGGGGGCGTAGGAGAGACCCAGTACTTC. Encoded protein: CASSEFPGGVGETQYF.

This clone has just one count. V gene TRBV13 combines with J gene TRBJ2-2, with a tentative D call TRBD2 (6 bases). Germline lookup yields CDR1 PRHDT and CDR2 FYEKMQ (reference sequence). Trimming stripped 4 bases from V and 4 bases from J, with 13 bases between. This CDR3 is built from 15 residues. The CDR3 DNA follows: TGTGCCAGCAGCTCCCGGGAGAGGGTCACCGGGGAGCTGTTTTTT. Amino acid sequence: CASSSRERVTGELFF.

The chain combines TRBV7-8 with TRBJ2-2; possible D gene TRBD2, 5 bases. Germline V gene data show CDR1 as SGHVS and CDR2 as FQNEAQ. V gave up 0 bases and J gave up 5 bases, with 7 bases separating them. The CDR3 is made up of 14 amino acids. CDR3 DNA: TGTGCCAGCAGCTTAGCACCGGGAACCGGGGAGCTGTTTTTT. The encoded protein is CASSLAPGTGELFF.

The chain is built from TRBV14 and TRBJ2-1; TRBD2 agrees at 10 bases. The germline gives CDR1 SGHDN, CDR2 FVKESK. The CDR3 is made up of 15 amino acids. Trimming at V came to 2 bases and at J to 3 bases, leaving 1 base not matched to a gene. CDR3 amino acids: CASSQRTSGYNEQFF. DNA of the CDR3: TGTGCCAGCAGCCAAAGGACTAGCGGCTACAATGAGCAGTTCTTC.

CDR3 nucleotide sequence: TGTGCCAGTAAGACCCAGAGGGACACTGAAGCTTTCTTT. Translation gives CASKTQRDTEAFF. This rearrangement joins TRBV19 to TRBJ1-1; D ambiguous. Germline assignment: CDR1 LNHDA and CDR2 SQIVND (reference sequence). Trimming pared 7 bases from V and 3 bases from J, leaving 12 bases between. This CDR3 has 13 residues. Looking up the rest from reference TRBV19 and TRBJ1-1 gives the full variable domain: DGGITQSPKYLFRKEGQNVTLSCEQNLNHDAMYWYRQDPGQGLRLIYYSQIVNDFQKGDIAEGYSVSREKKESFPLTVTSAQKNPTAFYLCASKTQRDTEAFFGQGTRLTVV.

The chain is built from TRBV4-1 and TRBJ1-1; D call uncertain. Trimming took 4 bases from V and 2 from J, leaving 11 bases between them. This CDR3 comprises 14 residues. Germline assignment: CDR1 MGHRA and CDR2 YSYEKL. The CDR3 DNA follows: TGCGCCAGCAGCCGAGTAAGGGAAAACACTGAAGCTTTCTTT. Protein: CASSRVRENTEAFF.

The chain carries TRBV6-6 and TRBJ1-4; TRBD1 aligns across 7 bases. The CDR3 is 16 residues long. Per the germline V gene, CDR1 is MNHNY and CDR2 is SVGAGI (reference sequence). Losses at the gene ends were 5 bases for V and 8 bases for J; bases not matched to a gene: 14. CDR3 amino acids: CASSRGPDGSREKLFF. CDR3 nucleotide sequence: TGTGCCAGCAGTAGGGGGCCCGATGGTTCACGAGAAAAACTGTTTTTT.

This rearrangement joins TRBV9 to TRBJ2-3; 8 bases agree with TRBD1. The CDR3 contains 15 residues. V trimming: 3 bases; J trimming: 6 bases; junction bases outside the gene matches: 9. CDR1 SGDLS and CDR2 YYNGEE come from the germline V gene. This CDR3 reads CASSAQGAPQDTQYF. In nucleotides, the CDR3 is TGTGCCAGCAGCGCGCAGGGGGCTCCACAGGATACGCAGTATTTT.

The chain joins TRBV19 to TRBJ1-1; TRBD1 matches 7 bases. Germline CDR1 and CDR2: LNHDA and SQIVND (reference sequence). After removal of 6 bases from V and 0 bases from J, the junction contained 7 bases not matched to a gene. The CDR3 sequence is 15 residues long. CDR3 bases: TGTGCCAGTAGGTTGGGGACAGATATGAACACTGAAGCTTTCTTT. Translated: CASRLGTDMNTEAFF.

A few counts support this clone. The chain recombines TRBV19 with TRBJ2-7, with unresolved D. Germline V gene data show CDR1 as LNHDA and CDR2 as SQIVND (reference sequence). This CDR3 spans 13 amino acids. V dropped 2 bases and J dropped 3 bases, with 8 bases sitting between them. In DNA form, the CDR3 reads TGTGCCAGTAGTATACTTATCGACTACGAGCAGTACTTC. It translates to CASSILIDYEQYF.